The rows below give T cell receptor beta chains drawn from one sample of a study of cytomegalovirus exposure and HLA in healthy donors. Sequencing used immunoSEQ multiplex PCR; TCRdb keeps in-frame clones, though not all of them. Of 72,000 or so clones in the sample, just under 75% were seen once. The sequencing sample was made of PBMCs. The receptors shown here come from a human donor in good health. The CDR3 runs from the conserved cysteine through the conserved F or W. Fields, in order: J gene, V gene, D gene, clone size, CDR3 protein, CDR3 DNA. The D gene is left open where the match is weak. Rows may omit the clone size; those that give it use once, few, many or a size class.

TRBJ2-1 | TRBV5-1 | TRBD2 | - | CASSGSGWEGNEQFF | TGCGCCAGCAGCGGTAGCGGGTGGGAGGGCAATGAGCAGTTCTTC
TRBJ1-3 | TRBV25-1 | - | once | CASKTAGGNTIYF | TGTGCCAGCAAGACAGCAGGCGGAAACACCATATATTTT
TRBJ2-5 | TRBV29-1 | TRBD2 | once | CSAAGLAGLETQYF | TGCAGCGCCGCGGGACTAGCGGGCCTAGAGACCCAGTACTTC
TRBJ2-7 | TRBV5-1 | - | few | CASSLEGWTTTYEQYF | TGCGCCAGCAGCTTGGAAGGGTGGACAACCACCTACGAGCAGTACTTC
TRBJ1-5 | TRBV6-6 | TRBD1 | few | CASSWTGLTNQPQHF | TGTGCCAGCAGTTGGACAGGGTTGACGAATCAGCCCCAGCATTTT
TRBJ2-7 | TRBV25-1 | TRBD2 | few | CASSAFSGSGPYEQYF | TGTGCCAGCAGTGCCTTTAGCGGGAGCGGGCCCTACGAGCAGTACTTC
TRBJ1-4 | TRBV6-6 | - | - | CASRGGNEKLFF | TGTGCCAGCCGAGGGGGTAATGAAAAACTGTTTTTT
TRBJ2-2 | TRBV7-9 | TRBD2 | - | CASSLAGRPGELFF | TGTGCCAGCAGCTTGGCCGGGAGGCCCGGGGAGCTGTTTTTT
TRBJ1-3 | TRBV15 | - | - | CATSALGVPGNTIYF | TGTGCCACCAGCGCTCTAGGGGTTCCTGGAAACACCATATATTTT
TRBJ2-7 | TRBV30 | - | - | CAWSQTDIEQYF | TGTGCCTGGAGCCAAACGGACATCGAGCAGTACTTC
TRBJ1-5 | TRBV25-1 | - | few | CASSEAGGSNQPQHF | TGTGCCAGCAGTGAGGCGGGAGGGAGCAATCAGCCCCAGCATTTT
TRBJ2-3 | TRBV7-9 | TRBD2 | - | CASSPTPGRAGTDTQYF | TGTGCCAGCAGCCCGACCCCCGGGAGGGCCGGCACAGATACGCAGTATTTT
TRBJ2-5 | TRBV6-5 | TRBD1 | few | CASSYQTGGAETQYF | TGTGCCAGCAGTTACCAAACAGGGGGCGCTGAGACCCAGTACTTC
TRBJ1-1 | TRBV30 | - | - | CAWSVPPRLEAFF | TGTGCCTGGAGTGTACCCCCTAGGCTTGAAGCTTTCTTT
TRBJ1-1 | TRBV4-1 | TRBD1 | - | CASTLKWGVGQTNTEAFF | TGCGCCAGCACCCTTAAATGGGGGGTGGGACAGACGAACACTGAAGCTTTCTTT
TRBJ1-4 | TRBV7-6 | TRBD1 | - | CASSLDYGTGEKLFF | TGTGCCAGCAGCTTAGACTATGGGACAGGCGAAAAACTGTTTTTT
TRBJ2-7 | TRBV15 | - | - | CATSSQEAPEYEQYF | TGTGCCACCAGCAGCCAAGAAGCGCCTGAGTACGAGCAGTACTTC
TRBJ2-7 | TRBV6-4 | TRBD2 | - | CASSDSWREVSYEQYF | TGTGCCAGCAGTGACTCGTGGCGGGAGGTCTCCTACGAGCAGTACTTC
TRBJ2-3 | TRBV6-6 | - | - | CASSPWEVGADTQYF | TGTGCCAGCAGCCCCTGGGAGGTTGGAGCAGATACGCAGTATTTT
TRBJ1-3 | TRBV14 | - | once | CASSQGWSGNTIYDLFYF | TGTGCCAGCAGCCAAGGATGGAGTGGAAACACCATATATGATCTCTTCTATTTT
TRBJ1-4 | TRBV4-1 | - | - | CASSRGPPGTTNEKLFF | TGCGCCAGCAGCCGCGGGCCTCCTGGGACAACTAATGAAAAACTGTTTTTT
TRBJ2-7 | TRBV6-6 | - | few | CASSYFLAEQVYEQYF | TGTGCCAGCAGTTACTTCTTAGCGGAGCAGGTCTACGAGCAGTACTTC
TRBJ1-1 | TRBV6-6 | - | - | CASTPVRSGSEAFF | TGTGCCAGCACCCCGGTGAGGAGTGGATCTGAAGCTTTCTTT
TRBJ1-2 | TRBV11-2 | - | - | CASSSQDNYGYTF | TGTGCCAGCAGCTCCCAGGATAACTATGGCTACACCTTC
TRBJ1-2 | TRBV6-1 | TRBD1 | - | CASRLPGQGFGYTF | TGTGCCAGCAGACTGCCGGGACAGGGGTTCGGCTACACCTTC
TRBJ1-1 | TRBV5-1 | - | few | CASTNWGVNTEAFF | TGCGCCAGCACCAATTGGGGGGTCAACACTGAAGCTTTCTTT
TRBJ2-7 | TRBV6-1 | - | - | CASILRGGGEQYF | TGTGCCAGCATCCTTAGAGGGGGGGGCGAGCAGTACTTC
TRBJ1-5 | TRBV28 | - | - | CASSFGVGGNQPQHF | TGTGCCAGCAGTTTCGGGGTCGGCGGCAATCAGCCCCAGCATTTT
TRBJ2-1 | TRBV5-1 | - | - | CASSLVPGDNEQFF | TGCGCCAGCAGCTTGGTCCCGGGTGACAATGAGCAGTTCTTC
TRBJ2-7 | TRBV6-6 | TRBD1 | - | CASSRGQVLTTYEQYF | TGTGCCAGCAGCCGGGGACAGGTCCTAACTACCTACGAGCAGTACTTC
TRBJ2-2 | TRBV10-3 | - | - | CAISVQGLNTGELFF | TGTGCCATCAGTGTACAAGGACTGAACACCGGGGAGCTGTTTTTT
TRBJ1-5 | TRBV12-5 | - | - | CARERISGQPQHF | TGTGCTAGGGAGAGAATCAGTGGTCAGCCCCAGCATTTT
TRBJ2-3 | TRBV11-2 | - | - | CASSYNPYTDTQYF | TGTGCCAGCAGCTATAACCCCTACACAGATACGCAGTATTTT
TRBJ2-5 | TRBV5-1 | - | - | CASSGHSQETQYF | TGCGCCAGCAGCGGACACAGCCAAGAGACCCAGTACTTC
TRBJ2-5 | TRBV30 | TRBD2 | - | CAWSGGLAAPIQETQYF | TGTGCCTGGAGTGGAGGACTAGCGGCACCTATACAAGAGACCCAGTACTTC
TRBJ2-3 | TRBV5-1 | - | - | CASRPTRGGGPTDTQYF | TGCGCCAGCAGACCCACTAGAGGGGGAGGGCCCACAGATACGCAGTATTTT
TRBJ2-2 | TRBV18 | - | many | CASSSREAGELFF | TGTGCCAGCTCATCGAGGGAAGCCGGGGAGCTGTTTTTT
TRBJ2-7 | TRBV27 | - | - | CASSLKHTGNEQYF | TGTGCCAGCAGTTTAAAACACACGGGGAACGAGCAGTACTTC
TRBJ1-6 | TRBV5-4 | - | - | CASSKQGTPLHF | TGTGCCAGCAGTAAACAGGGTACGCCCCTCCACTTT
TRBJ2-5 | TRBV4-1 | TRBD2 | - | CASSHLWGGGETQYF | TGCGCCAGCAGCCACCTCTGGGGGGGAGGGGAGACCCAGTACTTC
TRBJ2-1 | TRBV7-9 | - | - | CASSLDELEQFF | TGTGCCAGCAGCTTAGACGAGTTAGAACAGTTCTTC
TRBJ2-1 | TRBV10-3 | - | - | CAISGGLHYRDEQFF | TGTGCCATCAGCGGGGGACTGCACTATAGGGATGAGCAGTTCTTC
TRBJ1-1 | TRBV6-5 | - | - | CASSYSPVMNTEAFF | TGTGCCAGCAGTTACTCGCCGGTCATGAACACTGAAGCTTTCTTT
TRBJ2-7 | TRBV13 | TRBD1 | - | CASSRLRDRALYF | TGTGCCAGCAGCCGCCTCCGCGACAGGGCGCTTTATTTC
TRBJ1-2 | TRBV19 | - | - | CASSNPNYGYTF | TGTGCCAGTAGTAATCCAAACTATGGCTACACCTTC